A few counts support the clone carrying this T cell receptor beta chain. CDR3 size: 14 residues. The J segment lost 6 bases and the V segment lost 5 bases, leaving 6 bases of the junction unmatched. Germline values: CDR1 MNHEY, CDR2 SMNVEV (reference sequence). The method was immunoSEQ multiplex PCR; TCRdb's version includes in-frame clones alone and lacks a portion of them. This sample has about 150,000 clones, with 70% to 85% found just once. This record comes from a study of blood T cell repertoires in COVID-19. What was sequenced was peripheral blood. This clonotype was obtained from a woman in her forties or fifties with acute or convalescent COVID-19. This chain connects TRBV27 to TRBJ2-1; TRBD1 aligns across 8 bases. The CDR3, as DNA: TGTGCCAGCAGTAGACAGACAGGGGTCAATGAGCAGTTCTTC. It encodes CASSRQTGVNEQFF.